These 12 T cell receptor beta chains came from one sample sequenced in a study of blood T cells in healthy people across ages. For the second PCR, which ran for 7 to 11 cycles, a sample-barcoded 5' primer and a J-beta primer mix were used. TCRdb reprocessed the 5' RACE reads via MiXCR and lists one record per CDR3 protein. The table includes more than 800,000 distinct CDR3 sequences, 45% detected once. The specimen was blood. These receptors were collected from a woman aged 55-75 years in good health.

The V and J genes are TRBV11-2 and TRBJ2-3, with TRBD2 identical over 10 bases. The CDR3 is made up of 17 amino acids. V gave up 5 bases and J gave up 2 bases; unmatched junction bases: 10. Germline-derived CDR1 and CDR2 are SGHAT and FQNNGV. CDR3 DNA: TGTGCCAGCAGCCCGACAGCGGGAGGGCCCCCCACAGATACGCAGTATTTT. Translating it yields CASSPTAGGPPTDTQYF.

About this clonotype: Relative to the germline gene, one junction end is altered; a read error may explain this. This chain connects TRBV15 to TRBJ2-3; D may be TRBD1 or TRBD2 (5 bases each). The CDR3 spans 17 residues. Germline loops: CDR1 LNHNV, CDR2 YYDKDF (reference sequence). CDR3 nucleotides: TGTGCCACCAGCAGTTGGGTATCGGGACCGAGCACGGATACGCAGTATTTT. It specifies CATSSWVSGPSTDTQYF.

J is TRBJ1-2 and V is TRBV11-2; 7 bases agree with TRBD1. The CDR3 covers 14 residues. Germline lookup yields CDR1 SGHAT and CDR2 FQNNGV. V dropped 6 bases and J dropped 3; count of bases not matched to a gene: 7. The CDR3 DNA follows: TGTGCCAGCAGACCAGAAGGGACAGACTATGGCTACACCTTC. Its protein is CASRPEGTDYGYTF.

This clonotype was seen ten or more times. The CDR3 is CASGRQGVYEQYF. The CDR3 coding sequence is TGTGCCAGCGGTCGACAGGGAGTCTACGAGCAGTACTTC. This chain joins TRBV5-4 and TRBJ2-7, with 7 bases fitting TRBD1. CDR1 and CDR2 from the germline V gene are SGHNT and YYREEE (reference sequence). This CDR3 spans 13 amino acids. V lost 7 bases, J lost 3 bases, and 7 bases stayed unmatched.

This chain uses TRBV19 with TRBJ2-1; 7 bases line up with TRBD1. The CDR3 extends over 16 amino acids. Per germline, CDR1 LNHDA and CDR2 SQIVND (reference sequence). Trimming removed 4 bases from V and 2 bases from J; junction bases left unmatched: 8. CDR3 sequence reads: CASSTMGQYTYNEQFF. CDR3 nucleotide sequence: TGTGCCAGTAGTACAATGGGACAGTACACCTACAATGAGCAGTTCTTC. Using reference TRBV19 and TRBJ2-1 for the parts outside the CDR3, the full variable domain is DGGITQSPKYLFRKEGQNVTLSCEQNLNHDAMYWYRQDPGQGLRLIYYSQIVNDFQKGDIAEGYSVSREKKESFPLTVTSAQKNPTAFYLCASSTMGQYTYNEQFFGPGTRLTVL.

The V call is TRBV20-1, the J call TRBJ2-7; 7 nucleotides line up with TRBD2. CDR1 is DFQATT, CDR2 SNEGSKA, per germline (reference sequence). This CDR3 is 16 amino acids long. V lost 5 bases to trimming and J lost 0 bases; unmatched junction nucleotides: 13. In nucleotides, the CDR3 is TGCAGTGCTCCTGGATTGTCTGGCGGGAGCTCCTACGAGCAGTACTTC. Residues: CSAPGLSGGSSYEQYF.

This clonotype was picked up a small number of times. The V gene is TRBV29-1, the J gene TRBJ1-2, with a weak D call TRBD1 (5 bases). The CDR3 loop spans 11 amino acids. Germline V gives CDR1 SQVTM, CDR2 ANQGSEA. Trimming pared 4 bases from V and 10 bases from J, leaving 13 bases between. The CDR3 loop is CSVGGGDHYTF. The DNA of the CDR3 is TGCAGCGTTGGCGGAGGGGATCACTACACCTTC.

The chain joins TRBV20-1 to TRBJ1-2; no definite D call. Germline V lookup: CDR1 DFQATT, CDR2 SNEGSKA (reference sequence). The CDR3 covers 16 residues. The ends were cut back, 0 bases at V and 4 bases at J, with 18 bases in the middle. CDR3 sequence reads: CSARDKALSVLYGYTF. DNA for the CDR3: TGCAGTGCTAGAGATAAGGCGCTCTCCGTACTCTATGGCTACACCTTC.

J is TRBJ1-1 and V is TRBV29-1; tentative D call: TRBD1 (6 bases). CDR3 length: 13 residues. Germline V CDR1 and CDR2: SQVTM, ANQGSEA. Trimming took off 7 bases at V and 4 bases at J, with 16 bases between the two ends. The CDR3 reads CSATGHRFTEAFF. In DNA, the CDR3 is TGCAGCGCAACGGGACATCGGTTCACTGAAGCTTTCTTT.

This clonotype showed up just a few times. This chain links TRBV6-6 with TRBJ1-1, with TRBD1 identical over 7 bases. Germline loops: CDR1 MNHNY, CDR2 SVGAGI (reference sequence). V dropped 2 bases and J dropped 1; count of bases not matched to a gene: 1. CDR3 length: 14 residues. CDR3 region: CASSYAGGNTEAFF. In nucleotides, the CDR3 is TGTGCCAGCAGTTACGCAGGGGGGAACACTGAAGCTTTCTTT.

The rearrangement links TRBV18 to TRBJ2-5; possibly TRBD2 for D (5 bases). The J call could be wrong; TRBJ2-7 is a better fit for the DNA end. Germline loops: CDR1 KGHSH, CDR2 LQKENI. The CDR3 has 12 residues. The CDR3 DNA reads as TGTGCCAGCGCCCTGACTATGTACGAGCAGTACTTC. Translation gives CASALTMYEQYF.

The V gene is TRBV5-1, the J gene TRBJ2-1, with TRBD2 matching over 10 bases. Germline-derived CDR1 and CDR2 are SGHRS and YFSETQ. This CDR3 contains 15 residues. The junction had 7 bases not matched to a gene; V was cut back by 3 bases and J by 7 bases. CDR3 sequence (DNA): TGCGCCAGCAGCTGGGCTAGCGGGAGATGGAATGAGCAGTTCTTC. As protein: CASSWASGRWNEQFF. Looking up the rest from reference TRBV5-1 and TRBJ2-1 gives the full variable domain: KAGVTQTPRYLIKTRGQQVTLSCSPISGHRSVSWYQQTPGQGLQFLFEYFSETQRNKGNFPGRFSGRQFSNSRSEMNVSTLELGDSALYLCASSWASGRWNEQFFGPGTRLTVL.